Below, 14 T cell receptor beta chains from the same sample are listed, as sequenced in a study of T cells in localized non-small cell lung cancer. Using immunoSEQ multiplex PCR, the repertoire was profiled, and TCRdb retains in-frame clones only, with some absent. The sample contains thousands of clones, around three fifths of which appear only once. Sequenced here: lymph node tissue, sampled before any cancer treatment. All receptors come from a male donor aged 60 or older with stage I squamous cell lung carcinoma.

The chain is built from TRBV19 and TRBJ1-5; D possibly corresponds to TRBD1 (5 bases). V lost 1 base and J 5 bases, leaving 18 bases between the germline ends. The CDR3 length is 17 residues. The germline V gene encodes CDR1 LNHDA and CDR2 SQIVND (reference sequence). Written as DNA, the CDR3 is TGTGCCAGTAGTATAGTACCCCAGACAGTAAACGATCAGCCCCAGCATTTT. Translated, it gives CASSIVPQTVNDQPQHF.

The rearrangement links TRBV11-3 to TRBJ2-2; a weak D match, TRBD2 (6 bases). The CDR3 covers 15 residues. Between the trimmed V and J ends, which lost 2 bases and 5 bases, there was a span of 12 bases. Per germline, CDR1 SGHNT and CDR2 YENEEA. The CDR3 loop reads CASSLTGEKTGELFF. CDR3 nucleotides: TGTGCCAGCAGCTTAACGGGAGAAAAGACCGGGGAGCTGTTTTTT.

For the CDR3, the DNA is TGTGCCAGCAGTGAAGGGGCCAGGGCTGGTGAAAAACTGTTTTTT. Translation: CASSEGARAGEKLFF. The chain carries TRBV9 and TRBJ1-4; D may be TRBD1 (5 bases). CDR3 length: 15 residues. Germline CDR1 reads SGDLS; CDR2 reads YYNGEE. The V gene lost 5 bases and the J gene lost 7 bases, with 18 bases spanning the gap. The whole variable domain, filled in from reference TRBV9 and TRBJ1-4, reads DSGVTQTPKHLITATGQRVTLRCSPRSGDLSVYWYQQSLDQGLQFLIQYYNGEERAKGNILERFSAQQFPDLHSELNLSSLELGDSALYFCASSEGARAGEKLFFGSGTQLSVL.

The chain links TRBV11-3 to TRBJ2-7; D is perhaps TRBD2 (5 bases). The CDR3 contains 15 residues. The germline gives CDR1 SGHNT, CDR2 YENEEA. Trimming stripped 1 base from V and 2 bases from J, with 12 bases between. CDR3 sequence reads: CASSLGRGPPYEQYF. The CDR3 DNA is TGTGCCAGCAGCTTAGGTCGAGGGCCCCCCTACGAGCAGTACTTC.

The chain links TRBV19 to TRBJ1-1; D may be TRBD1 (5 bases). This CDR3 comprises 14 residues. Trimming took 5 bases from V and 0 from J, leaving 10 bases between them. Per germline, CDR1 LNHDA and CDR2 SQIVND (reference sequence). The CDR3 DNA reads TGTGCCAGTAGTCCCGAGGGGTTGAACACTGAAGCTTTCTTT. This codes for CASSPEGLNTEAFF.

V is TRBV18 and J is TRBJ2-1; TRBD1 matches 7 bases. The CDR3 totals 15 residues. Trimming removed 2 bases from V and 7 bases from J; junction bases left unmatched: 8. Per germline, CDR1 KGHSH and CDR2 LQKENI. DNA of the CDR3: TGTGCCAGCTCACCAACCCGACAGGGTCTAAATGAGCAGTTCTTC. This encodes CASSPTRQGLNEQFF.

The chain employs TRBV5-1 and TRBJ1-1; 8 nucleotides line up with TRBD1. The CDR3 totals 15 residues. The germline V gene has CDR1 SGHRS and CDR2 YFSETQ. J was trimmed by 1 base and V by 4 bases; bases with no gene match: 6. CDR3 sequence (DNA): TGCGCCAGCAGCGTAGACGGACAGGGGAACACTGAAGCTTTCTTT. Residues: CASSVDGQGNTEAFF.

This clone appeared a single time. The chain uses TRBV19 and TRBJ1-5; D uncertain. The CDR3 consists of 13 residues. V lost 1 base and J lost 4, with 5 bases in between. Germline V gene lookup returns CDR1 LNHDA and CDR2 SQIVND (reference sequence). CDR3 in DNA: TGTGCCAGTAGTATAGTGGGGAATCAGCCCCAGCATTTT. Protein product: CASSIVGNQPQHF.

J is TRBJ1-1 and V is TRBV10-1; no definite D call. Per the germline V gene, CDR1 is WNHNN and CDR2 is SYGVQD (reference sequence). The CDR3 spans 13 residues. V was pared by 3 bases and J by 7 bases, with 12 bases between. The CDR3 bases are TGCGCCAGCAGTGACTCGGGGAATGGTGAAGCTTTCTTT. It specifies CASSDSGNGEAFF.

In this sample, this clone turned up a few times. The chain is built from TRBV6-8 and TRBJ2-1; perhaps TRBD1 as D (5 bases). V was trimmed by 6 bases and J by 7 bases, leaving 13 bases between them. Germline V gene data show CDR1 as MNHGY and CDR2 as SAAAGT. There are 13 residues in the CDR3. The CDR3 nucleotides are TGTGCCAGCAGCCTTATCCAGGGAAATGAGCAGTTCTTC. Its protein is CASSLIQGNEQFF.

The chain joins TRBV6-8 to TRBJ2-3; 11 nucleotides match TRBD1. This CDR3 region has 14 residues. Germline CDR1 reads MNHGY; CDR2 reads SAAAGT. V trimming: 7 bases; J trimming: 4 bases; junction bases outside the gene matches: 4. The CDR3: CASTDRGPSDTQYF. In DNA form, the CDR3 reads TGTGCCAGCACGGACAGGGGGCCTTCAGATACGCAGTATTTT.

This clone occurred a few times. This chain uses TRBV6-8 with TRBJ1-1; 7 bases line up with TRBD1. V shed 3 bases and J 1 base; nucleotides not matched to a gene: 5. CDR3 length equals 15 residues. CDR1 is MNHGY, CDR2 SAAAGT, per germline. The CDR3 sequence: CASSYRTGANTEAFF. The CDR3 bases are TGTGCCAGCAGTTATCGGACAGGAGCGAACACTGAAGCTTTCTTT.

As concerns this clone: The sample contains more than one DNA sequence encoding this CDR3. This sequence joins TRBV5-1 and TRBJ1-1; D ambiguous. Germline V gives CDR1 SGHRS, CDR2 YFSETQ. The germline V and J ends were trimmed by 4 bases and 2 bases, with 12 bases remaining between them. The CDR3 extends over 14 amino acids. The CDR3 reads CASSPGLGNTEAFF. The CDR3 coding sequence is TGCGCCAGCAGCCCGGGTTTGGGTAACACTGAAGCTTTCTTT.

The chain links TRBV4-1 to TRBJ2-7, with 7 bases matching TRBD1. The CDR3 spans 13 residues. Trimming removed 0 bases from V and 13 bases from J; junction bases left unmatched: 9. The V gene's germline CDR1 is MGHRA and CDR2 YSYEKL. As DNA, the CDR3 is TGCGCCAGCAGCCAAGATACGGACAGGATGACTTACTTC. Its protein product is CASSQDTDRMTYF.